These 20 T cell receptor beta chains were sequenced from one sample in a study of blood T cell repertoires in COVID-19. The protocol was immunoSEQ multiplex PCR, while the TCRdb copy is restricted to in-frame clones and leaves out a portion. The sample holds 150,000 or so clones, roughly 87% seen once. Sequencing was carried out using PBMCs or T cells enriched from blood (not recorded which). The receptors originated from a woman aged 50 to 65 who had recovered from COVID-19.

In its sample, this clone was seen a few times. CDR3 sequence reads: CASSRARRASYEQYF. CDR3 in DNA: TGTGCCAGCTCCAGGGCGCGGAGGGCCTCCTACGAGCAGTACTTC. The rearrangement joins TRBV2 to TRBJ2-7; a weak D match, TRBD2 (6 bases). The CDR3 consists of 15 residues. V lost 8 bases, J lost 0 bases, and 17 bases lay in between. CDR1 and CDR2 (germline): SNHLY, FYNNEI.

The chain carries TRBV30 and TRBJ2-1, with D possibly matching TRBD2 (6 bases). The CDR3 has 14 residues. The V gene's germline CDR1 is GTSNPN and CDR2 SVGIG (reference sequence). The V gene lost 0 bases and the J gene lost 6 bases, with 12 bases spanning the gap. The CDR3, as DNA: TGTGCCTGGAGTGTGACGGGCGGGGTCAATGAGCAGTTCTTC. This encodes CAWSVTGGVNEQFF.

This sequence joins TRBV7-2 and TRBJ2-1, with a weak D call TRBD2 (6 bases). Germline V lookup: CDR1 SGHTA, CDR2 FQGNSA. The CDR3 runs to 14 residues. Between the trimmed V and J ends, which lost 5 bases and 4 bases, there was a span of 12 bases. This CDR3 reads CASSTPGLYNEQFF. The CDR3 DNA is TGTGCCAGCAGCACGCCGGGACTTTACAATGAGCAGTTCTTC.

This chain connects TRBV7-8 to TRBJ1-1; TRBD1 matches 11 bases. Germline CDR1 reads SGHVS; CDR2 reads FQNEAQ. The CDR3 extends over 16 amino acids. V gave up 1 base and J gave up 1 base; unmatched junction bases: 2. CDR3 protein: CASSLEGTGGNTEAFF. The CDR3 nucleotides read TGTGCCAGCAGCTTAGAGGGGACAGGGGGGAACACTGAAGCTTTCTTT.

V is TRBV28 and J is TRBJ2-1; TRBD2 agrees at 12 bases. The junction had 10 bases not matched to a gene; V was cut back by 7 bases and J by 3 bases. This CDR3 spans 17 amino acids. In germline, CDR1 is MDHEN, CDR2 SYDVKM. The chain's CDR3 is CASKPGGLAGDYNEQFF. The CDR3, as DNA: TGTGCCAGCAAACCAGGGGGACTAGCGGGCGACTACAATGAGCAGTTCTTC. Using reference TRBV28 and TRBJ2-1 for the parts outside the CDR3, the full variable domain is DVKVTQSSRYLVKRTGEKVFLECVQDMDHENMFWYRQDPGLGLRLIYFSYDVKMKEKGDIPEGYSVSREKKERFSLILESASTNQTSMYLCASKPGGLAGDYNEQFFGPGTRLTVL.

The chain uses TRBV21-1 and TRBJ1-1; the table assigns TRBD1, which was not confirmed against the DNA. TRBV21-1 is a recognized pseudogene. The CDR3 is 14 residues long. CDR3 residues: CASSKAGENTEAFF. The CDR3 bases are TGTGCCAGCAGCAAAGCAGGGGAGAACACTGAAGCTTTCTTT.

V usage is TRBV28 and J usage is TRBJ2-5; D possibly corresponds to TRBD1 (6 bases). V dropped 2 bases and J dropped 4 bases, with 11 bases sitting between them. The CDR3 length is 14 residues. Per germline, CDR1 MDHEN and CDR2 SYDVKM. The CDR3 region is CASSLGAGAETQYF. In nucleotides, the CDR3 is TGTGCCAGCAGTTTAGGCGCAGGGGCAGAGACCCAGTACTTC.

The rearrangement joins TRBV6-5 to TRBJ1-6, with TRBD1 identical over 11 bases. Germline CDR1 MNHEY, CDR2 SVGAGI. The CDR3 consists of 14 residues. J gave up 10 bases and V 4 bases, and 3 bases lay outside the gene matches. CDR3 nucleotides: TGTGCCAGCAGTTCCGGGACAGGGGGGTCACCCCTCCACTTT. Its protein is CASSSGTGGSPLHF.

The V gene is TRBV28, the J gene TRBJ2-5; D might be TRBD1 (6 bases). Trimming removed 7 bases from V and 5 bases from J, with 11 bases in between. The CDR3 is 12 amino acids. Looked up from germline, CDR1 is MDHEN and CDR2 is SYDVKM. CDR3 in DNA: TGTGCCAGCAAAGGGGGTTCGGAGACCCAGTACTTC. Translating it yields CASKGGSETQYF.

This sequence joins TRBV7-8 and TRBJ1-5; 9 nucleotides match TRBD1. Trimming at V came to 5 bases and at J to 3 bases, leaving 11 bases not matched to a gene. Germline V gives CDR1 SGHVS, CDR2 FQNEAQ. This CDR3 spans 17 amino acids. CDR3 protein: CASSREAQGAVNQPQHF. In DNA, the CDR3 is TGTGCCAGCAGCCGGGAGGCACAGGGGGCGGTCAATCAGCCCCAGCATTTT.

Details on this clone: The junction departs from germline at one end; a sequencing error may be responsible. CDR3 nucleotides: TGTGCCAGCAGATTGGACGGGGGGATGGCCGGGGAGCTGTTTTTT. Translating it yields CASRLDGGMAGELFF. The chain is built from TRBV5-8 and TRBJ2-2; 7 nucleotides match TRBD2. The CDR3 sequence is 15 residues long. Germline V gives CDR1 SGHTS, CDR2 YDEGEE. The full variable domain, its missing parts supplied by reference TRBV5-8 and TRBJ2-2, is EAGVTQSPTHLIKTRGQQATLRCSPISGHTSVYWYQQALGLGLQFLLWYDEGEERNRGNFPPRFSGRQFPNYSSELNVNALELEDSALYLCASRLDGGMAGELFFGEGSRLTVL.

The J gene is TRBJ1-4, the V gene TRBV2; 9 positions agree with TRBD1. Germline CDR1 and CDR2: SNHLY and FYNNEI. With V trimmed by 5 bases and J by 5 bases, 6 bases remained unmatched. This CDR3 is 15 amino acids long. The CDR3 DNA follows: TGTGCCAGCAGTCTAGTAGGGACAGGGAATGAAAAACTGTTTTTT. Protein: CASSLVGTGNEKLFF.

The genes are TRBV28 and TRBJ2-4; 11 bases match TRBD2. Losses at the gene ends were 4 bases for V and 3 bases for J; bases not matched to a gene: 14. Germline lookup yields CDR1 MDHEN and CDR2 SYDVKM. This CDR3 region has 19 residues. CDR3 sequence (DNA): TGTGCCAGCAGTTCCCGTCTAGCGGGAGGTCAAAGTGGCAAAAACATTCAGTACTTC. Protein: CASSSRLAGGQSGKNIQYF.

V usage is TRBV7-2 and J usage is TRBJ2-5; 8 nucleotides line up with TRBD2. Per germline, CDR1 SGHTA and CDR2 FQGNSA. V lost 5 bases, J lost 0 bases, and 11 bases stayed unmatched. CDR3 length: 17 residues. CDR3 protein: CASSPMAGGGNQETQYF. DNA for the CDR3: TGTGCCAGCAGCCCCATGGCGGGCGGGGGGAACCAAGAGACCCAGTACTTC. Complete variable domain (other parts from reference TRBV7-2 and TRBJ2-5): GAGVSQSPSNKVTEKGKDVELRCDPISGHTALYWYRQSLGQGLEFLIYFQGNSAPDKSGLPSDRFSAERTGGSVSTLTIQRTQQEDSAVYLCASSPMAGGGNQETQYFGPGTRLLVL.

The V call is TRBV27, the J call TRBJ2-1; the match to TRBD2 covers 15 bases. Losses at the gene ends were 6 bases for V and 9 bases for J; bases not matched to a gene: 9. Germline V lookup: CDR1 MNHEY, CDR2 SMNVEV (reference sequence). The CDR3 is made up of 16 amino acids. This chain's CDR3 is CASRPGTSGRQGEQFF. The CDR3 region has the DNA TGTGCCAGCAGACCCGGGACTAGCGGGAGGCAGGGTGAGCAGTTCTTC.

This clone appeared a single time. The rearrangement links TRBV2 to TRBJ2-7; D remains ambiguous. CDR3 length: 14 residues. V lost 6 bases and J lost 6, with 18 bases in between. Per the germline V gene, CDR1 is SNHLY and CDR2 is FYNNEI. In DNA form, the CDR3 reads TGTGCCAGCAGAGTACTGGAGACGGTTGGCGAGCAGTACTTC. Translated, it gives CASRVLETVGEQYF.

This clone was observed a single time. The V call is TRBV6-5, the J call TRBJ2-1, with TRBD2 matching over 10 bases. The length of the CDR3 is 15 residues. Germline V CDR1 and CDR2: MNHEY, SVGAGI. Losses at the gene ends were 1 base for V and 9 bases for J; bases not matched to a gene: 6. DNA for the CDR3: TGTGCCAGCAGTTACTACCTAGCGGGAGAGGCTGAGCAGTTCTTC. Translating it yields CASSYYLAGEAEQFF.

The rearrangement joins TRBV18 to TRBJ2-7, with TRBD2 matching 7 bases. The CDR3 is made up of 13 amino acids. Per germline, CDR1 KGHSH and CDR2 LQKENI. The J segment lost 7 bases and the V segment lost 2 bases, leaving 5 bases of the junction unmatched. CDR3 bases: TGTGCCAGCTCACCAGGGACTACCCGGGAGCAGTACTTC. This gives the protein CASSPGTTREQYF. Looking up the rest from reference TRBV18 and TRBJ2-7 gives the full variable domain: NAGVMQNPRHLVRRRGQEARLRCSPMKGHSHVYWYRQLPEEGLKFMVYLQKENIIDESGMPKERFSAEFPKEGPSILRIQQVVRGDSAAYFCASSPGTTREQYFGPGTRLTVT.

The chain recombines TRBV28 with TRBJ1-3, with TRBD1 matching over 7 bases. CDR1 MDHEN and CDR2 SYDVKM come from the germline V gene. V trimming: 7 bases; J trimming: 6 bases; junction bases outside the gene matches: 15. The CDR3 has 16 amino acids. The CDR3 DNA follows: TGTGCCAGCACTTCCCCCGGGACAGACAAAATAAACACCATATATTTT. This translates into CASTSPGTDKINTIYF.

The chain has TRBV7-2 and TRBJ1-1, with D perhaps TRBD1 (6 bases). The germline V gene has CDR1 SGHTA and CDR2 FQGNSA. V lost 6 bases, J lost 6 bases, and 14 bases lay in between. The length of the CDR3 is 13 residues. The CDR3 spells CASSSQGPSEAFF. CDR3 nucleotide sequence: TGTGCCAGCAGTTCACAGGGCCCGTCTGAAGCTTTCTTT.